This is a list of T cell receptor beta chains from one sample in a study of cytomegalovirus exposure and HLA in healthy donors. Generated by immunoSEQ multiplex PCR, the TCRdb table keeps only in-frame clones and is missing some. The sample includes 100,000 or so clones, around 75% of them seen just once. What was sequenced was PBMCs. Receptors were obtained from a man aged 25 to 45 in good health and CMV-seronegative. CDR3s include the opening cysteine and the closing phenylalanine or tryptophan. A D gene is named only where the DNA matches it firmly. Size values are once, few and many counts, or a class for expanded clones, and some rows have none.

TRBV7-9	TRBJ1-2	-	TRBD1	CASSTLGDSVNYGYTF	TGTGCCAGCAGCACCCTAGGGGACAGTGTGAACTATGGCTACACCTTC
TRBV11-2	TRBJ2-3	-	-	CASSPGTLGPDTQYF	TGTGCCAGCAGCCCCGGGACTCTGGGTCCAGATACGCAGTATTTT
TRBV29-1	TRBJ2-4	-	-	CSVVLRGTPHKNIQYF	TGCAGCGTTGTCCTGAGGGGGACCCCCCACAAAAACATTCAGTACTTC
TRBV13	TRBJ1-1	-	TRBD1	CASNPWTGRTEAFF	TGTGCCAGCAACCCCTGGACAGGGCGGACTGAAGCTTTCTTT
TRBV9	TRBJ2-3	few	-	CASSMSGGPTDTQYF	TGTGCCAGCAGCATGTCCGGGGGGCCCACAGATACGCAGTATTTT
TRBV7-3	TRBJ2-3	-	TRBD1	CASSLRLTGGKDTQYF	TGTGCCAGCAGCTTAAGGTTGACAGGGGGTAAAGATACGCAGTATTTT
TRBV6-5	TRBJ2-1	-	TRBD1	CASRTGFYNEQFF	TGTGCCAGCAGGACAGGGTTCTACAATGAGCAGTTCTTC
TRBV4-1	TRBJ2-7	-	TRBD1	CASSQRVGTGEYEQYF	TGCGCCAGCAGCCAAAGGGTGGGGACAGGAGAATACGAGCAGTACTTC
TRBV7-3	TRBJ1-1	-	-	CASSYSRETTEAFF	TGTGCCAGCAGCTATTCCCGGGAGACAACTGAAGCTTTCTTT
TRBV7-3	TRBJ1-2	-	TRBD1	CASSAYGGQGRSHGYTF	TGTGCCAGCAGCGCCTATGGTGGACAGGGAAGGTCCCATGGCTACACCTTC
TRBV7-2	TRBJ2-7	-	-	CASSRGHEQYF	TGTGCCAGCAGCCGCGGTCACGAGCAGTACTTC
TRBV7-8	TRBJ1-5	-	TRBD1	CASSLTGTGGLGSQPQHF	TGTGCCAGCAGCCTCACCGGGACAGGGGGCCTCGGGAGTCAGCCCCAGCATTTT
TRBV30	TRBJ2-5	-	TRBD1	CACDRGFFETQYF	TGTGCCTGTGACAGGGGGTTTTTCGAGACCCAGTACTTC
TRBV7-2	TRBJ1-4	-	-	CASSLERSNEKLFF	TGTGCCAGCAGCTTAGAACGGTCTAATGAAAAACTGTTTTTT
TRBV27	TRBJ2-1	-	TRBD2	CASSFAGGDYNEQFF	TGTGCCAGCAGTTTCGCGGGAGGGGACTACAATGAGCAGTTCTTC
TRBV10-3	TRBJ2-2	-	TRBD1	CAIRDRGTGELFF	TGTGCCATCAGGGACAGGGGAACGGGGGAGCTGTTTTTT
TRBV6-5	TRBJ2-1	-	TRBD2	CASSYSQTSWGEQFF	TGTGCCAGCAGTTACTCTCAGACTAGCTGGGGTGAGCAGTTCTTC
TRBV28	TRBJ1-2	few	-	CASRSPGYGYTF	TGTGCCAGCCGATCTCCCGGCTATGGCTACACCTTC
TRBV5-1	TRBJ1-5	-	-	CASSWAGGNQPQHF	TGCGCCAGCAGCTGGGCGGGGGGGAATCAGCCCCAGCATTTT
TRBV5-4	TRBJ1-5	once	-	CASSLEGRQPQHF	TGTGCCAGCAGCCTCGAGGGTCGTCAGCCCCAGCATTTT
TRBV6-4	TRBJ2-1	-	-	CASASESSSYEQFF	TGTGCCAGTGCTAGCGAGTCGTCGTCCTATGAGCAGTTCTTC
TRBV7-3	TRBJ2-6	-	TRBD2	CASRASGGSGANVLTF	TGTGCCAGCAGGGCTAGCGGGGGCTCTGGGGCCAACGTCCTGACTTTC
TRBV7-9	TRBJ2-2	-	-	CASSLPLAGELFF	TGTGCCAGCAGCCTACCACTAGCCGGGGAGCTGTTTTTT
TRBV7-8	TRBJ2-3	few	TRBD2	CASSLDPSGVTDTQYF	TGTGCCAGCAGCTTAGACCCTAGCGGAGTCACAGATACGCAGTATTTT
TRBV28	TRBJ1-5	-	-	CASSYQGSGQPQHF	TGTGCCAGCAGTTACCAGGGATCAGGGCAGCCCCAGCATTTT
TRBV5-1	TRBJ2-5	-	TRBD2	CASSAIAGNQETQYF	TGCGCCAGCAGCGCGATAGCGGGAAATCAAGAGACCCAGTACTTC
TRBV30	TRBJ1-1	once	-	CAWSRGTEAFF	TGTGCCTGGAGTAGAGGGACTGAAGCTTTCTTT
TRBV29-1	TRBJ1-2	-	-	CSVGEGHTYGYTF	TGCAGCGTCGGCGAAGGACACACGTATGGCTACACCTTC
TRBV10-3	TRBJ2-3	-	-	CAISGPSEGDTSSLSTDTQYF	TGTGCCATCAGTGGCCCCTCGGAGGGAGACACAAGCTCCCTTAGCACAGATACGCAGTATTTT
TRBV13	TRBJ2-7	-	TRBD2	CASSSAGDMGEQYF	TGTGCCAGCAGCTCCGCGGGGGATATGGGCGAGCAGTACTTC
TRBV28	TRBJ2-6	few	-	CASSLFSSGANVLTF	TGTGCCAGCAGTTTGTTCTCCTCCGGGGCCAACGTCCTGACTTTC
TRBV5-6	TRBJ1-3	-	-	CASSLAGFGNTIYF	TGTGCCAGCAGCTTGGCGGGATTTGGAAACACCATATATTTT
TRBV7-9	TRBJ1-1	-	-	CASSIRVAEAFF	TGTGCCAGCAGCATCAGGGTTGCTGAAGCTTTCTTT
TRBV2	TRBJ2-7	-	-	CASSSDTAYEQYF	TGTGCCAGCAGTTCGGACACTGCCTACGAGCAGTACTTC
TRBV4-3	TRBJ2-1	-	-	CASSRIYSGNSYNEQFF	TGCGCCAGCAGCCGGATTTATAGCGGCAACTCCTACAATGAGCAGTTCTTC
TRBV7-9	TRBJ2-2	-	TRBD2	CSSSPRTSGNTGELFF	TGTTCCAGCAGCCCGCGGACTAGCGGGAACACCGGGGAGCTGTTTTTT
TRBV7-7	TRBJ2-2	-	TRBD1	CASSPDRGNTGELFF	TGTGCCAGCAGCCCGGACAGGGGGAACACCGGGGAGCTGTTTTTT
TRBV29-1	TRBJ1-2	-	-	CSVQKAGQYGYTF	TGCAGCGTCCAAAAGGCGGGGCAGTATGGCTACACCTTC
TRBV6-6	TRBJ2-3	-	TRBD2	CASSSLAGSDTQYF	TGTGCCAGCAGTTCCCTAGCGGGATCAGATACGCAGTATTTT
TRBV10-3	TRBJ1-5	few	-	CASGEGGVQPQHF	TGTGCCTCAGGGGAGGGAGGCGTACAGCCCCAGCATTTT
TRBV7-2	TRBJ1-5	few	-	CASSRGGPGNQPQHF	TGTGCCAGCAGCCGCGGGGGGCCGGGCAATCAGCCCCAGCATTTT
TRBV4-3	TRBJ1-6	-	-	CASSQVGDNSPLHF	TGCGCCAGCAGCCAAGTGGGAGATAATTCACCCCTCCACTTT
TRBV6-1	TRBJ1-2	-	-	CASKGVGYTF	TGTGCCAGCAAGGGGGTTGGCTACACCTTC
TRBV23-1	TRBJ2-7	once	TRBD1	CASSQRRTGHSYEQYF	TGCGCCAGCAGTCAACGCCGGACAGGGCACTCCTACGAGCAGTACTTC
TRBV5-1	TRBJ2-2	-	TRBD2	CASSFGGGKANTGELFF	TGCGCCAGCAGCTTTGGGGGGGGGAAGGCGAACACCGGGGAGCTGTTTTTT
TRBV20-1	TRBJ2-5	-	-	CSPRGETQYF	TGCAGTCCACGGGGGGAGACCCAGTACTTC
TRBV6-6	TRBJ2-1	-	TRBD2	CASSYGAGGDEQFF	TGTGCCAGCAGTTACGGGGCGGGAGGGGATGAGCAGTTCTTC
TRBV7-2	TRBJ1-2	-	-	CASSPGFGGNGYTF	TGTGCCAGCAGCCCAGGGTTCGGGGGTAATGGCTACACCTTC
TRBV6-5	TRBJ2-1	-	-	CASSYAGSFYNEQFF	TGTGCCAGCAGTTACGCCGGGAGTTTCTACAATGAGCAGTTCTTC
TRBV7-2	TRBJ2-1	-	-	CASSPHADSYNEQFF	TGTGCCAGCAGCCCCCATGCAGACTCCTACAATGAGCAGTTCTTC
TRBV5-1	TRBJ2-7	-	-	CASSLAGQRTPYEQYF	TGCGCCAGCAGCTTGGCCGGACAGAGAACGCCCTACGAGCAGTACTTC
TRBV30	TRBJ1-1	-	-	CAWGQTNTEAFF	TGTGCCTGGGGACAGACGAACACTGAAGCTTTCTTT
TRBV5-1	TRBJ1-4	-	-	CASSSQATNEKLFF	TGCGCCAGCAGCAGCCAGGCAACTAATGAAAAACTGTTTTTT
TRBV2	TRBJ2-5	-	TRBD2	CASSPRGSGREETQYF	TGTGCCAGCAGCCCCAGGGGTAGCGGGAGAGAAGAGACCCAGTACTTC